Each of the 25 T cell receptor beta chains below was sequenced from the same sample in a study of beta chain features in type 1 diabetes. General study findings and limits: Moderately but significantly shorter TCRB CDR3s were found in Type 1 diabetes patients in all four CD4+ subsets.

For these TCRs, the target antigens are not known. Expressed TCRB transcripts were sequenced, since all the RNA that had been isolated was reverse transcribed. The protocol was immunoSEQ multiplex PCR, while the TCRdb copy is restricted to in-frame clones and leaves out a portion. The sample carries around 250,000 clones, around 20% recorded once. Sequencing was done on a sample of naive CD4+ T cells from blood. The source of these receptors is a woman in her forties with type 1 diabetes.

This clone was seen a few times. The chain uses TRBV2 and TRBJ2-1; D might be TRBD2 (6 bases). Germline CDR1 SNHLY, CDR2 FYNNEI. V dropped 5 bases and J dropped 7 bases, with 18 bases sitting between them. The length of the CDR3 is 15 residues. The CDR3 spells CASSLRTPGGNEQFF. In DNA form, the CDR3 reads TGTGCCAGCAGTCTTCGGACCCCTGGGGGGAATGAGCAGTTCTTC.

V is TRBV7-3 and J is TRBJ2-7; 11 positions agree with TRBD2. With V trimmed by 6 bases and J by 6 bases, 7 bases remained unmatched. Germline lookup yields CDR1 SGHTA and CDR2 FQGTGA. The length of the CDR3 is 14 residues. CDR3 amino acids: CASSLLAGVTEQYF. In DNA form, the CDR3 reads TGTGCCAGCAGTTTACTAGCGGGAGTCACCGAGCAGTACTTC.

This chain uses TRBV4-1 with TRBJ2-7; 11 bases match TRBD1. V shed 4 bases and J 4 bases; nucleotides not matched to a gene: 6. Germline lookup yields CDR1 MGHRA and CDR2 YSYEKL. CDR3 length: 15 amino acids. The CDR3 bases are TGCGCCAGCAGCCCTCCGGACAGGGGGCGGTACGAGCAGTACTTC. Its protein product is CASSPPDRGRYEQYF.

V usage is TRBV5-6 and J usage is TRBJ1-5; 7 bases map to TRBD1. Germline V lookup: CDR1 SGHDT, CDR2 YYEEEE. The CDR3 has 15 amino acids. The junction had 3 bases not matched to a gene; V was cut back by 3 bases and J by 0 bases. In nucleotides, the CDR3 is TGTGCCAGCAGCTGGGGACAGTATAGCAATCAGCCCCAGCATTTT. Translation gives CASSWGQYSNQPQHF.

This clone occurred a few times. DNA of the CDR3: TGCGCCAGCAGCCAAGCGACAGGGGGTTGGAATGAGCAGTTCTTC. Translating gives CASSQATGGWNEQFF. The J gene is TRBJ2-1, the V gene TRBV4-1; the match to TRBD1 covers 9 bases. The trim removed 1 base at V and 7 bases at J, leaving 5 bases unmatched. The germline CDR1 and CDR2 sequences are MGHRA and YSYEKL. The CDR3 extends over 15 amino acids.

The chain uses TRBV6-6 and TRBJ2-7; D possibly corresponds to TRBD1 (5 bases). Germline V CDR1 and CDR2: MNHNY, SVGAGI (reference sequence). The CDR3 has 11 amino acids. V lost 2 bases to trimming and J lost 6 bases, with 5 bases between them. CDR3 bases: TGTGCCAGCAGTTACAGGGGCGAGCAGTACTTC. Its translation: CASSYRGEQYF.

CDR3 nucleotides: TGTGCCAGCAGCGTCCAACAGGGGGATGAAGCTTTCTTT. Its protein product is CASSVQQGDEAFF. The rearrangement joins TRBV9 to TRBJ1-1, with 8 nucleotides matching TRBD1. Germline CDR1 and CDR2: SGDLS and YYNGEE. This CDR3 region has 13 residues. V shed 2 bases and J 7 bases; nucleotides not matched to a gene: 4.

A few counts support this clone. This chain links TRBV27 with TRBJ1-1; D is uncertain. V lost 9 bases and J 1 base, leaving 6 bases between the germline ends. Germline lookup yields CDR1 MNHEY and CDR2 SMNVEV (reference sequence). The CDR3 loop spans 11 amino acids. The CDR3 DNA follows: TGTGCCAGTTACAGGAACACTGAAGCTTTCTTT. This gives the protein CASYRNTEAFF.

The rearrangement links TRBV7-2 to TRBJ1-1; D gene uncertain. V lost 1 base and J lost 2, with 8 bases in between. The CDR3 sequence is 14 residues long. CDR1 is SGHTA, CDR2 FQGNSA, per germline. The CDR3 is CASSLGHSNTEAFF. The CDR3 nucleotides read TGTGCCAGCAGCTTAGGTCACTCAAACACTGAAGCTTTCTTT. Based on the CDR3 plus reference TRBV7-2 and TRBJ1-1, the full variable domain is GAGVSQSPSNKVTEKGKDVELRCDPISGHTALYWYRQSLGQGLEFLIYFQGNSAPDKSGLPSDRFSAERTGGSVSTLTIQRTQQEDSAVYLCASSLGHSNTEAFFGQGTRLTVV.

The gene calls are TRBV27 and TRBJ1-5, with 9 bases that match TRBD1. Unmatched junction bases numbered 11, after V lost 8 bases and J lost 0 bases. Germline V gene data show CDR1 as MNHEY and CDR2 as SMNVEV (reference sequence). The CDR3 totals 17 residues. The CDR3 is CASRRTGVTGSNQPQHF. CDR3 DNA sequence: TGTGCCAGCCGCCGGACAGGGGTAACCGGTAGCAATCAGCCCCAGCATTTT.

Of note for this clone: Other DNA sequences in the same sample also yield this CDR3. The V gene is TRBV29-1, the J gene TRBJ1-1; D remains ambiguous. Germline lookup yields CDR1 SQVTM and CDR2 ANQGSEA. The CDR3 is 12 amino acids. The V end was cut by 4 bases, the J end by 0 bases, with 6 bases between. CDR3 protein: CSVALLNTEAFF. In nucleotides, the CDR3 is TGCAGCGTTGCACTACTGAACACTGAAGCTTTCTTT.

This clone occurred a few times. This chain links TRBV9 with TRBJ2-1; 7 bases map to TRBD1. The CDR3 has 13 residues. Germline trimming cut 3 bases from V and 6 bases from J; bases unmatched to any gene: 3. Germline values: CDR1 SGDLS, CDR2 YYNGEE. The CDR3 here is CASSAAGGNEQFF. The DNA of the CDR3 is TGTGCCAGCAGCGCTGCAGGGGGCAATGAGCAGTTCTTC.

In this sample, this clone turned up a few times. The genes are TRBV28 and TRBJ1-2; D remains ambiguous. The CDR3 has 15 amino acids. Per germline, CDR1 MDHEN and CDR2 SYDVKM. Trimming left V 3 bases short and J 2 bases short, with 13 bases between. DNA of the CDR3: TGTGCCAGCAGTTTTAGGTGGCAGGCCAACTATGGCTACACCTTC. It encodes CASSFRWQANYGYTF.

The chain employs TRBV7-8 and TRBJ2-2; D call uncertain. Germline V gene sequence: CDR1 SGHVS, CDR2 FQNEAQ. The CDR3 has 13 amino acids. V was pared by 5 bases and J by 3 bases, with 7 bases between. The CDR3 here is CASSAQDTGELFF. The CDR3 bases are TGTGCCAGCAGCGCCCAGGACACCGGGGAGCTGTTTTTT.

This chain uses TRBV2 with TRBJ2-7; D call uncertain. Per germline, CDR1 SNHLY and CDR2 FYNNEI. CDR3 size: 14 residues. V was trimmed by 5 bases and J by 1 base, leaving 12 bases between them. This CDR3 is CASSSEAESYEQYF. The CDR3 coding sequence is TGTGCCAGCAGTTCAGAGGCTGAGTCCTACGAGCAGTACTTC. Supplemented by reference TRBV2 and TRBJ2-7, the full variable domain reads EPEVTQTPSHQVTQMGQEVILRCVPISNHLYFYWYRQILGQKVEFLVSFYNNEISEKSEIFDDQFSVERPDGSNFTLKIRSTKLEDSAMYFCASSSEAESYEQYFGPGTRLTVT.

The V call is TRBV5-1, the J call TRBJ1-2; possible D gene TRBD1, 5 bases. V was pared by 3 bases and J by 4 bases, with 13 bases between. The CDR3 is 14 amino acids. Germline CDR1 and CDR2: SGHRS and YFSETQ. The CDR3 DNA is TGCGCCAGCAGCTCAGCGACAGCCACCTATGGCTACACCTTC. Residues: CASSSATATYGYTF.

This clone was seen a few times. The rearrangement uses TRBV9 and TRBJ2-5; D may be TRBD1 (6 bases). The CDR3 runs 17 residues. Trimming left V 3 bases short and J 1 base short, with 19 bases between. Per the germline V gene, CDR1 is SGDLS and CDR2 is YYNGEE. The CDR3 loop reads CASSAPQGTQSQETQYF. CDR3 nucleotide sequence: TGTGCCAGCAGCGCCCCACAGGGAACCCAGTCCCAAGAGACCCAGTACTTC.

This clone was counted between two and nine times. The CDR3 reads CASKLAGGQQYF. In DNA form, the CDR3 reads TGTGCCAGCAAGTTAGCGGGGGGGCAGCAGTACTTC. The chain recombines TRBV2 with TRBJ2-7; 11 nucleotides match TRBD2. V lost 7 bases, J lost 8 bases, and 4 bases stayed unmatched. CDR3 size: 12 residues. Per the germline V gene, CDR1 is SNHLY and CDR2 is FYNNEI. Full variable domain (outside the CDR3, taken from reference TRBV2 and TRBJ2-7): EPEVTQTPSHQVTQMGQEVILRCVPISNHLYFYWYRQILGQKVEFLVSFYNNEISEKSEIFDDQFSVERPDGSNFTLKIRSTKLEDSAMYFCASKLAGGQQYFGPGTRLTVT.

This clone has a handful of counts. The chain combines TRBV27 with TRBJ2-3, with D maybe TRBD2 (5 bases). Between the trimmed V and J ends, which lost 8 bases and 2 bases, there was a span of 20 bases. CDR1 MNHEY and CDR2 SMNVEV come from the germline V gene (reference sequence). This CDR3 is 16 amino acids long. CDR3 region: CASLPRAGLITDTQYF. CDR3 coding DNA: TGTGCCAGCCTCCCGAGGGCGGGCCTTATCACAGATACGCAGTATTTT.

J is TRBJ2-1 and V is TRBV5-4; TRBD1 agrees at 9 bases. This CDR3 spans 15 amino acids. Unmatched junction bases numbered 4, after V lost 3 bases and J lost 3 bases. Germline CDR1 SGHNT, CDR2 YYREEE (reference sequence). The CDR3 loop is CASSWGTGFYNEQFF. The CDR3 nucleotides are TGTGCCAGCAGCTGGGGGACAGGGTTCTACAATGAGCAGTTCTTC.

A few counts support this clone. The chain carries TRBV5-4 and TRBJ1-2; possible D gene TRBD1, 6 bases. There are 14 residues in the CDR3. Germline CDR1 is SGHNT and CDR2 is YYREEE (reference sequence). Trimming removed 4 bases from V and 2 bases from J, with 12 bases in between. This CDR3 reads CASSPGQSNYGYTF. As DNA, the CDR3 is TGTGCCAGCAGCCCCGGACAGAGCAACTATGGCTACACCTTC.

This clone was observed a handful of times. V and J are TRBV7-9 and TRBJ2-7; D may be TRBD2 (6 bases). The CDR3 is 13 amino acids. With 4 bases removed from V and 7 bases from J, the gap between germline ends came to 14 bases. CDR1 is SEHNR and CDR2 is FQNEAQ in the germline V gene (reference sequence). The CDR3 spells CASSWGPGGEQYF. The CDR3, as DNA: TGTGCCAGCAGCTGGGGACCAGGAGGGGAGCAGTACTTC. The complete variable domain, with remaining parts taken from reference TRBV7-9 and TRBJ2-7, reads DTGVSQNPRHKITKRGQNVTFRCDPISEHNRLYWYRQTLGQGPEFLTYFQNEAQLEKSRLLSDRFSAERPKGSFSTLEIQRTEQGDSAMYLCASSWGPGGEQYFGPGTRLTVT.

The chain carries TRBV19 and TRBJ1-1; TRBD1 agrees at 7 bases. V shed 6 bases and J 4 bases; nucleotides not matched to a gene: 8. The CDR3 covers 14 residues. The germline V gene has CDR1 LNHDA and CDR2 SQIVND (reference sequence). The CDR3 spells CASRSPQGGTEAFF. As DNA, the CDR3 is TGTGCCAGTAGGTCCCCCCAGGGGGGCACTGAAGCTTTCTTT.

This clone was observed a handful of times. This chain uses TRBV19 with TRBJ1-1; D might be TRBD1 (5 bases). Trimming removed 7 bases from V and 4 bases from J, with 16 bases in between. Germline CDR1 LNHDA, CDR2 SQIVND (reference sequence). The CDR3 extends over 14 amino acids. Here the CDR3 DNA reads TGTGCCAGTAAACAGAGCCCTCAGGGCACTGAAGCTTTCTTT. It is translated as CASKQSPQGTEAFF. The variable domain in full, with the rest retrieved from reference TRBV19 and TRBJ1-1, is DGGITQSPKYLFRKEGQNVTLSCEQNLNHDAMYWYRQDPGQGLRLIYYSQIVNDFQKGDIAEGYSVSREKKESFPLTVTSAQKNPTAFYLCASKQSPQGTEAFFGQGTRLTVV.

V usage is TRBV11-2 and J usage is TRBJ2-7; 7 bases are shared with TRBD1. The ends lost 5 bases at V and 6 bases at J; junction bases unmatched: 4. Germline assignment: CDR1 SGHAT and CDR2 FQNNGV. The CDR3 extends over 12 amino acids. CDR3 loop: CASSPTGFEQYF. CDR3 coding DNA: TGTGCCAGCAGCCCGACAGGGTTCGAGCAGTACTTC.